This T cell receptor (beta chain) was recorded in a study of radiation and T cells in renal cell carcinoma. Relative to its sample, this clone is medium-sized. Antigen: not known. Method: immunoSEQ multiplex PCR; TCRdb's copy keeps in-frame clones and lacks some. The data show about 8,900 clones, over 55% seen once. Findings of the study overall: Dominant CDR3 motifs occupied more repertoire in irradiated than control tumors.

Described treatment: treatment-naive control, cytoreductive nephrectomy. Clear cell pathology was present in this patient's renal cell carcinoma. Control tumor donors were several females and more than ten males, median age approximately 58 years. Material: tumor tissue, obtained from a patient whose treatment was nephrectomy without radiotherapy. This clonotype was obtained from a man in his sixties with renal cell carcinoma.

CDR3 in DNA: TGTGCCAGCAGCAAAGAGCCGGACCCCGGGGGCACCGGGGAGCTGTTTTTT. Translated, it gives CASSKEPDPGGTGELFF. The rearrangement links TRBV21-1 to TRBJ2-2; TRBD2, the table's D call, was not compared with the DNA. TRBV21-1 is described as a pseudogene. The CDR3 has 17 residues.